Below are 21 T cell receptor beta chains sequenced from a single sample in a study of OX40 agonist ivuxolimab in advanced cancers. Some clones are missing from TCRdb's copy, which holds only in-frame ones; the method was immunoSEQ multiplex PCR. The sample has roughly 64,000 clones, about 90% seen once. The input for sequencing was CD4+ or CD8+ T cells sorted from blood, taken in a trial of the OX40 agonist ivuxolimab. Source of these receptors: an adult with an advanced solid tumor such as melanoma, head and neck, liver or kidney cancer.

The V gene is TRBV6-1, the J gene TRBJ1-2; possibly TRBD1 for D (5 bases). Looked up from germline, CDR1 is MNHNS and CDR2 is SASEGT. V gave up 0 bases and J gave up 5 bases, with 10 bases separating them. The CDR3 totals 14 residues. The CDR3 loop is CASSEAGEGYGYTF. DNA of the CDR3: TGTGCCAGCAGTGAAGCGGGGGAGGGGTATGGCTACACCTTC.

The gene calls are TRBV5-1 and TRBJ2-3, with D unresolved. Germline V CDR1 and CDR2: SGHRS, YFSETQ. CDR3 length equals 13 residues. The ends were cut back, 1 base at V and 2 bases at J, with 5 bases in the middle. The CDR3 spells CASSLMYTDTQYF. CDR3 nucleotides: TGCGCCAGCAGCTTGATGTACACAGATACGCAGTATTTT.

The rearrangement links TRBV11-2 to TRBJ2-7; 8 bases match TRBD1. The trim removed 4 bases at V and 3 bases at J, leaving 5 bases unmatched. Germline V gene lookup returns CDR1 SGHAT and CDR2 FQNNGV. CDR3 length equals 14 residues. The CDR3 DNA reads TGTGCCAGCAGCTCGACAGGGGCGCACTACGAGCAGTACTTC. Translation gives CASSSTGAHYEQYF.

The chain links TRBV28 to TRBJ1-6, with D unresolved. Trimming took off 6 bases at V and 3 bases at J, with 9 bases between the two ends. Germline-derived CDR1 and CDR2 are MDHEN and SYDVKM. This CDR3 comprises 14 residues. The CDR3 sequence: CASSRGDYNSPLHF. The CDR3 DNA sequence: TGTGCCAGCAGCCGCGGGGACTATAATTCACCCCTCCACTTT.

V usage is TRBV14 and J usage is TRBJ2-7, with D unclear. Germline values: CDR1 SGHDN, CDR2 FVKESK. The V end lost 1 base, the J end lost 7 bases, and 14 bases lay between the germline ends. CDR3 size: 14 residues. CDR3 residues: CASSQVPVAHEQYF. The CDR3 DNA is TGTGCCAGCAGCCAAGTCCCCGTAGCACATGAGCAGTACTTC.

The J gene is TRBJ1-4, the V gene TRBV25-1, with a possible D match to TRBD1 (5 bases). The CDR3 contains 14 residues. Germline lookup yields CDR1 MGHDK and CDR2 SYGVNS. V lost 3 bases and J lost 6, with 11 bases in between. This CDR3 is CASSDWGTDEKLFF. CDR3 sequence (DNA): TGTGCCAGCAGTGACTGGGGCACGGATGAAAAACTGTTTTTT. The entire variable domain, with the rest obtained from reference TRBV25-1 and TRBJ1-4, is as follows: EADIYQTPRYLVIGTGKKITLECSQTMGHDKMYWYQQDPGMELHLIHYSYGVNSTEKGDLSSESTVSRIRTEHFPLTLESARPSHTSQYLCASSDWGTDEKLFFGSGTQLSVL.

V gene TRBV4-1 combines with J gene TRBJ1-5; TRBD1 matches 7 bases. The CDR3 consists of 17 residues. Looked up from germline, CDR1 is MGHRA and CDR2 is YSYEKL. The trim removed 0 bases at V and 2 bases at J, leaving 7 bases unmatched. CDR3 coding DNA: TGCGCCAGCAGCCAAGAGGCAGGGGGTTGGGGCAATCAGCCCCAGCATTTT. Encoded protein: CASSQEAGGWGNQPQHF.

The chain combines TRBV19 with TRBJ2-7; no definite D call. Trimming removed 2 bases from V and 5 bases from J, with 19 bases in between. Germline assignment: CDR1 LNHDA and CDR2 SQIVND (reference sequence). This CDR3 contains 16 residues. This CDR3 is CASSIRPSQYPHEQYF. CDR3 DNA sequence: TGTGCCAGTAGTATACGACCCTCCCAATACCCCCACGAGCAGTACTTC.

This clone appeared a single time. At the DNA level, this CDR3 is encoded by other sequences in the same sample as well. This chain joins TRBV5-4 and TRBJ1-5; D is possibly TRBD1 (6 bases). The germline V and J ends were trimmed by 0 bases and 2 bases, with 12 bases remaining between them. Germline-derived CDR1 and CDR2 are SGHNT and YYREEE (reference sequence). The CDR3 sequence is 16 residues long. Here the CDR3 reads CASSLAGATGNQPQHF. CDR3 sequence (DNA): TGTGCCAGCAGCTTGGCGGGGGCAACGGGCAATCAGCCCCAGCATTTT. The entire variable domain, with the rest obtained from reference TRBV5-4 and TRBJ1-5, is as follows: ETGVTQSPTHLIKTRGQQVTLRCSSQSGHNTVSWYQQALGQGPQFIFQYYREEENGRGNFPPRFSGLQFPNYSSELNVNALELDDSALYLCASSLAGATGNQPQHFGDGTRLSIL.

This clone was observed a handful of times. The genes are TRBV2 and TRBJ2-3, with 13 bases identical to TRBD2. The CDR3 consists of 16 residues. CDR1 and CDR2 from the germline V gene are SNHLY and FYNNEI. The J segment lost 9 bases and the V segment lost 6 bases, leaving 12 bases of the junction unmatched. CDR3 sequence: CASSARTSGSRETQYF. For the CDR3, the DNA is TGTGCCAGCAGCGCCAGGACTAGCGGGAGTCGGGAAACGCAGTATTTT.

J is TRBJ2-1 and V is TRBV28; maybe TRBD2 (6 bases). The V gene lost 7 bases and the J gene lost 8 bases, with 18 bases spanning the gap. From germline, CDR1 is MDHEN and CDR2 SYDVKM. The CDR3 sequence is 14 residues long. This CDR3 is CASTSGYRGDEQFF. The CDR3 nucleotides read TGTGCCAGCACCTCGGGGTACCGCGGGGATGAGCAGTTCTTC.

This clone was seen a handful of times. V and J are TRBV4-1 and TRBJ2-7, with 7 bases aligning to TRBD1. Trimming cost V 1 base and J 2 bases; bases outside gene matches: 5. CDR1 and CDR2 from the germline V gene are MGHRA and YSYEKL. This CDR3 spans 15 amino acids. The CDR3, as DNA: TGCGCCAGCAGCCAAGTTCGGGACAGCACCTACGAGCAGTACTTC. Amino acids: CASSQVRDSTYEQYF.

The chain has TRBV6-5 and TRBJ2-6, with TRBD1 as a possible D gene (5 bases). The germline V gene encodes CDR1 MNHEY and CDR2 SVGAGI. The CDR3 contains 16 residues. The germline V and J ends were trimmed by 0 bases and 1 base, with 7 bases remaining between them. The CDR3 protein is CASSYSPGSGANVLTF. In DNA form, the CDR3 reads TGTGCCAGCAGTTACTCTCCAGGGTCTGGGGCCAACGTCCTGACTTTC.

The chain joins TRBV5-6 to TRBJ2-1; 15 bases fit TRBD2. V dropped 4 bases and J dropped 4; count of bases not matched to a gene: 6. This CDR3 is built from 17 residues. Per the germline V gene, CDR1 is SGHDT and CDR2 is YYEEEE. CDR3 residues: CASSAGLAGGSYNEQFF. CDR3 coding DNA: TGTGCCAGCAGCGCGGGACTAGCGGGAGGATCATACAATGAGCAGTTCTTC.

The V and J genes are TRBV6-1 and TRBJ1-1, with D perhaps TRBD1 (5 bases). The CDR3 extends over 16 amino acids. Germline assignment: CDR1 MNHNS and CDR2 SASEGT. V lost 4 bases and J lost 0, with 15 bases in between. The CDR3 coding sequence is TGTGCCAGCAGTGCAATCCGGGGACCTCTGAACACTGAAGCTTTCTTT. The encoded protein is CASSAIRGPLNTEAFF.

This sequence joins TRBV5-1 and TRBJ1-4; 8 bases align to TRBD1. The germline V gene has CDR1 SGHRS and CDR2 YFSETQ. J lost 8 bases, V lost 5 bases, and 8 bases had no gene match. This CDR3 has 14 amino acids. The CDR3 loop reads CASSAGQGGEKLFF. CDR3 coding DNA: TGCGCCAGCAGTGCAGGACAGGGAGGCGAAAAACTGTTTTTT.

V usage is TRBV25-1 and J usage is TRBJ2-1; perhaps TRBD2 as D (6 bases). The V and J ends lost 0 bases and 4 bases respectively, with 13 bases between them. The length of the CDR3 is 16 residues. Germline V gives CDR1 MGHDK, CDR2 SYGVNS. The chain's CDR3 is CASSEYSAGRYNEQFF. CDR3 nucleotides: TGTGCCAGCAGTGAATATTCGGCGGGGCGTTACAATGAGCAGTTCTTC.

This chain uses TRBV28 with TRBJ2-7; the D is unclear. The CDR3 sequence is 12 residues long. From germline, CDR1 is MDHEN and CDR2 SYDVKM. Deletions cut 4 bases from V and 2 bases from J, with 6 bases between. This chain's CDR3 is CASSSVTYEQYF. For the CDR3, the DNA is TGTGCCAGCAGTTCTGTTACCTACGAGCAGTACTTC.

The chain has TRBV27 and TRBJ2-1; TRBD2 matches 14 bases. V gave up 5 bases and J gave up 2 bases; unmatched junction bases: 5. There are 17 residues in the CDR3. Germline V lookup: CDR1 MNHEY, CDR2 SMNVEV (reference sequence). CDR3: CASSIWTSGRTYNEQFF. The CDR3 coding sequence is TGTGCCAGCAGTATTTGGACTAGCGGGAGGACCTACAATGAGCAGTTCTTC.

The V call is TRBV5-4, the J call TRBJ2-4; no reliable D call. CDR1 is SGHNT and CDR2 is YYREEE in the germline V gene (reference sequence). CDR3 size: 14 residues. V was clipped by 1 base and J by 8 bases, with 13 bases between them. CDR3 residues: CASSLRAGVDIQYF. CDR3 DNA: TGTGCCAGCAGCTTGAGAGCAGGCGTCGACATTCAGTACTTC.

This clone was seen once. The chain joins TRBV28 to TRBJ1-4; perhaps TRBD1 as D (5 bases). Trimming left V 5 bases short and J 8 bases short, with 15 bases between. The V gene's germline CDR1 is MDHEN and CDR2 SYDVKM. The CDR3 loop spans 14 amino acids. CDR3 sequence (DNA): TGTGCCAGCAGTCCCAGAGGCAGGGACGAAAAACTGTTTTTT. Protein sequence: CASSPRGRDEKLFF.